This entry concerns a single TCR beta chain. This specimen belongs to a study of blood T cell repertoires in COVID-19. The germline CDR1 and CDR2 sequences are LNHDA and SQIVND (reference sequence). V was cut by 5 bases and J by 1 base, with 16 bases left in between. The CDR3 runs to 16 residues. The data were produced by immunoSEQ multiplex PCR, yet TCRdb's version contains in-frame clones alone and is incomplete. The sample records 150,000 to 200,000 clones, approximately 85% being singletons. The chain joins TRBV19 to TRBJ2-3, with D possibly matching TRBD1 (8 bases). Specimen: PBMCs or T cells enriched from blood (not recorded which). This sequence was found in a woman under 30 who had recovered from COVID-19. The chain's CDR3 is CASSPDREGGTDTQYF. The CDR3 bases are TGTGCCAGTAGTCCGGACAGGGAGGGGGGCACAGATACGCAGTATTTT.